These 27 T cell receptor beta chains share one sample of origin, sequenced in a study of long-term antiretroviral therapy in people with HIV (dated by TCRdb to 2021 to 2024). Sequencing of the TRB variable region was done with the immunoSEQ hsTCRB v3.0 assay at survey level resolution. Here the immuneACCESS table is served through TCRdb, limited to in-frame sequences with V and J called. Missing clones are a known gap in these copies; in checked studies unresolved V genes cover under half, and the rest lacks a known reason. For this sample there are 30,000 to 40,000 clones; about 85% appear just once. The ten largest clones add up to 3% to 3.5% of the sample. Sequences were derived from unsorted PBMCs, sampled 1.9 years after starting antiretroviral therapy. Every receptor here comes from a man between 18 and 35 years old with HIV.

The chain couples TRBV29-1 to TRBJ2-3; D may be TRBD2 (6 bases). Trimming removed 1 base at V and 7 bases at J, with 21 bases between. Germline-derived CDR1 and CDR2 are SQVTM and ANQGSEA. CDR3 size: 16 residues. CDR3 residues: CSVEGGGEDLLNTQYF. The CDR3 nucleotides are TGCAGCGTTGAAGGGGGCGGGGAAGACTTGTTAAATACGCAGTATTTT.

This clone has just a few counts. The chain recombines TRBV25-1 with TRBJ2-5; the match to TRBD2 covers 9 bases. CDR1 is MGHDK and CDR2 is SYGVNS in the germline V gene. CDR3 size: 16 residues. Trimming took 1 base from V and 1 from J; bases not matched to a gene: 4. CDR3 nucleotide sequence: TGTGCCAGCAGTGAATCGAGCGGGGGGCCCCAAGAGACCCAGTACTTC. It specifies CASSESSGGPQETQYF.

The V and J genes are TRBV9 and TRBJ1-1; 7 bases agree with TRBD1. Trimming cost V 3 bases and J 3 bases; bases outside gene matches: 5. Germline-derived CDR1 and CDR2 are SGDLS and YYNGEE. The CDR3 has 14 residues. DNA of the CDR3: TGTGCCAGCAGCGAACCGGGACAGTACACTGAAGCTTTCTTT. Translation gives CASSEPGQYTEAFF.

The chain combines TRBV11-2 with TRBJ2-1; TRBD2 aligns across 15 bases. The CDR3 covers 15 residues. Trimming took 3 bases from V and 15 from J; bases not matched to a gene: 9. Germline CDR1 reads SGHAT; CDR2 reads FQNNGV. DNA for the CDR3: TGTGCCAGCAGCTTCTCTGGGACTAGCGGGGGGAGTCCGTTCTTC. Translated: CASSFSGTSGGSPFF.

The chain recombines TRBV6-1 with TRBJ2-5; D possibly corresponds to TRBD1 (5 bases). Germline values: CDR1 MNHNS, CDR2 SASEGT. There are 13 residues in the CDR3. Trimming took off 10 bases at V and 2 bases at J, with 14 bases between the two ends. The CDR3 loop reads CATRADPQETQYF. The CDR3 DNA is TGTGCCACCAGGGCGGATCCTCAAGAGACCCAGTACTTC.

The chain links TRBV5-1 to TRBJ2-1; the D gene is possibly TRBD2 (5 bases). The CDR3 is 14 amino acids. Germline V gene lookup returns CDR1 SGHRS and CDR2 YFSETQ. Trimming removed 4 bases at V and 2 bases at J, with 10 bases between. The CDR3 DNA reads as TGCGCCAGCAGCCCCGACTACCCCTACAATGAGCAGTTCTTC. It yields the protein CASSPDYPYNEQFF.

The chain's CDR3 is CASSVGVRETQYF. DNA of the CDR3: TGTGCCAGCTCAGTCGGGGTTCGGGAGACCCAGTACTTC. The chain uses TRBV18 and TRBJ2-5; a possible D gene is TRBD2 (5 bases). The CDR3 runs to 13 residues. The V gene lost 5 bases and the J gene lost 5 bases, with 12 bases spanning the gap. CDR1 is KGHSH, CDR2 LQKENI, per germline.

The rearrangement joins TRBV5-6 to TRBJ1-6; TRBD1 might be the D (5 bases). CDR1 and CDR2 (germline): SGHDT, YYEEEE. V was pared by 1 base and J by 10 bases, with 15 bases between. This CDR3 has 15 residues. The CDR3 DNA reads as TGTGCCAGCAGCTTGCGATTCGTAGGGGTGTCACCCCTCCACTTT. Translating gives CASSLRFVGVSPLHF.

The gene calls are TRBV6-4 and TRBJ2-1; D possibly corresponds to TRBD2 (5 bases). The germline CDR1 and CDR2 sequences are MRHNA and SNTAGT. This CDR3 contains 13 residues. V was cut by 8 bases and J by 10 bases, with 18 bases left in between. CDR3 sequence: CASSFRLDSEQFF. The CDR3 DNA follows: TGTGCCAGCTCCTTCCGACTGGACTCAGAGCAGTTCTTC.

This clone was found a few times. This chain connects TRBV7-2 to TRBJ1-1, with TRBD1 matching 8 bases. The CDR3 spans 14 residues. Per the germline V gene, CDR1 is SGHTA and CDR2 is FQGNSA. V lost 5 bases and J lost 5; bases outside the gene matches: 7. The CDR3 region has the DNA TGTGCCAGCAGCAGGACAGGGAGGGTGACTGAAGCTTTCTTT. Protein product: CASSRTGRVTEAFF.

This clone was observed a single time. This chain uses TRBV5-1 with TRBJ2-5; the D call may be TRBD1 or TRBD2 (6 bases each). The germline V gene encodes CDR1 SGHRS and CDR2 YFSETQ. Deletions cut 4 bases from V and 5 bases from J, with 21 bases between. CDR3 size: 16 residues. In nucleotides, the CDR3 is TGCGCCAGCAGCGGAGGGGGGCGGGGCCGAATGGAGACCCAGTACTTC. Its translation: CASSGGGRGRMETQYF.

The rearrangement joins TRBV5-1 to TRBJ2-1, with D perhaps TRBD1 (6 bases). This CDR3 is 17 amino acids long. The V and J ends lost 0 bases and 5 bases respectively, with 18 bases between them. Germline V CDR1 and CDR2: SGHRS, YFSETQ. CDR3 loop: CASSLEGQGSSHNEQFF. As DNA, the CDR3 is TGCGCCAGCAGCTTGGAAGGCCAGGGGTCATCTCACAATGAGCAGTTCTTC.

The chain uses TRBV6-5 and TRBJ2-5; perhaps TRBD2 as D (5 bases). The CDR3 contains 13 residues. V was trimmed by 5 bases and J by 6 bases, leaving 13 bases between them. The V gene's germline CDR1 is MNHEY and CDR2 SVGAGI. The CDR3 sequence is CASSRGLDQTQYF. CDR3 nucleotides: TGTGCCAGCAGTAGAGGGTTGGATCAGACCCAGTACTTC.

This clone was recorded a few times. This sequence joins TRBV4-1 and TRBJ1-6; weak D call: TRBD1 (6 bases). V shed 6 bases and J shed 2 bases, with 17 bases lying between them. Looked up from germline, CDR1 is MGHRA and CDR2 is YSYEKL. CDR3 length: 17 amino acids. The CDR3 loop is CASREVTGLTYNSPLHF. CDR3 bases: TGCGCCAGCAGGGAGGTAACAGGGCTCACCTATAATTCACCCCTCCACTTT.

The rearrangement uses TRBV19 and TRBJ2-1; D uncertain. Deletions cut 6 bases from V and 3 bases from J, with 12 bases between. Germline CDR1 reads LNHDA; CDR2 reads SQIVND (reference sequence). This CDR3 contains 14 residues. The CDR3 sequence is CASRPAVSYNEQFF. CDR3 DNA: TGTGCCAGTAGACCCGCGGTTAGCTACAATGAGCAGTTCTTC.

V gene TRBV6-6 combines with J gene TRBJ2-5, with D perhaps assigned TRBD1 or TRBD2 (6 bases each). Per the germline V gene, CDR1 is MNHNY and CDR2 is SVGAGI (reference sequence). Trimming took 2 bases from V and 3 from J, leaving 16 bases between them. There are 16 residues in the CDR3. Written as DNA, the CDR3 is TGTGCCAGCAGTTACGGGCTCGGGGGCTACGAAGAGACCCAGTACTTC. This gives the protein CASSYGLGGYEETQYF.

V usage is TRBV10-1 and J usage is TRBJ2-3; the match to TRBD2 covers 10 bases. Germline CDR1 reads WNHNN; CDR2 reads SYGVQD (reference sequence). The CDR3 is 18 amino acids. Trimming cost V 2 bases and J 8 bases; bases outside gene matches: 16. In nucleotides, the CDR3 is TGCGCCAGCAGTGAGCCCGGACTAGCGGAGGTTGGTTATGGTACGCAGTATTTT. Protein: CASSEPGLAEVGYGTQYF.

This chain uses TRBV9 with TRBJ1-4, with D hard to call. V dropped 6 bases and J dropped 6 bases, with 18 bases sitting between them. The CDR3 is 15 residues long. Germline lookup yields CDR1 SGDLS and CDR2 YYNGEE. The CDR3 bases are TGTGCCAGCACCCCTGGGCCCTCCCGTGATGAAAAACTGTTTTTT. Its protein is CASTPGPSRDEKLFF.

The chain links TRBV7-9 to TRBJ2-5, with 9 positions matching TRBD1. V lost 1 base, J lost 5 bases, and 5 bases stayed unmatched. This CDR3 has 15 residues. Germline CDR1 is SEHNR and CDR2 is FQNEAQ (reference sequence). The CDR3 loop is CASSLGIGTGETQYF. The CDR3 DNA reads as TGTGCCAGCAGCTTAGGGATAGGGACAGGGGAGACCCAGTACTTC.

The genes are TRBV5-1 and TRBJ2-2; D unclear. Germline V gene sequence: CDR1 SGHRS, CDR2 YFSETQ. The germline V and J ends were trimmed by 2 bases and 1 base, with 12 bases remaining between them. The CDR3 is 16 amino acids. CDR3 amino acids: CASSFHSNWNTGELFF. The CDR3 DNA sequence: TGCGCCAGCAGCTTCCACTCCAACTGGAACACCGGGGAGCTGTTTTTT.

This rearrangement joins TRBV5-1 to TRBJ2-1, with a possible D match to TRBD2 (7 bases). In germline, CDR1 is SGHRS, CDR2 YFSETQ. The CDR3 totals 13 residues. The germline V and J ends were trimmed by 4 bases and 6 bases, with 11 bases remaining between them. The CDR3 DNA is TGCGCCAGCAGCGTGGGGGGGCCCAATGAGCAGTTCTTC. It codes for CASSVGGPNEQFF.

The chain joins TRBV5-4 to TRBJ2-7, with D unclear. The V gene's germline CDR1 is SGHNT and CDR2 YYREEE (reference sequence). CDR3 size: 14 residues. V was pared by 4 bases and J by 2 bases, with 13 bases between. CDR3 region: CASSPRYETYEQYF. The CDR3 DNA reads as TGTGCCAGCAGCCCGCGTTATGAAACCTACGAGCAGTACTTC.

This sequence joins TRBV4-2 and TRBJ2-3; possibly TRBD1 for D (5 bases). Germline V gives CDR1 LGHNA, CDR2 YNFKEQ. The CDR3 spans 15 residues. Trimming cost V 0 bases and J 5 bases, with 12 bases left between them. The CDR3 DNA is TGTGCCAGCAGCCAAGAGGGTTGGGGCAGAGATACGCAGTATTTT. It is translated as CASSQEGWGRDTQYF.

The chain is built from TRBV30 and TRBJ2-7; 10 nucleotides match TRBD2. V shed 5 bases, J shed 6 bases, and the junction held 7 bases outside the gene matches. Germline CDR1 is GTSNPN and CDR2 is SVGIG (reference sequence). CDR3 length equals 13 residues. CDR3: CAWVRAGGREQYF. The DNA for the CDR3 is TGTGCCTGGGTCCGAGCGGGGGGGCGCGAGCAGTACTTC.

The gene calls are TRBV7-9 and TRBJ1-5; D remains ambiguous. Germline lookup yields CDR1 SEHNR and CDR2 FQNEAQ (reference sequence). The CDR3 contains 16 residues. V was cut by 5 bases and J by 5 bases, with 19 bases left in between. The CDR3, as DNA: TGTGCCAGCAGCGGCCAAAAGGCGGGTCCGGATCAGCCCCAGCATTTT. Residues: CASSGQKAGPDQPQHF.

V gene TRBV20-1 combines with J gene TRBJ2-1; D not resolved. CDR3 size: 11 residues. From germline, CDR1 is DFQATT and CDR2 SNEGSKA (reference sequence). The V end was cut by 6 bases, the J end by 6 bases, with 9 bases between. This CDR3 is CSASRANEQFF. The DNA of the CDR3 is TGCAGTGCCTCTCGGGCCAATGAGCAGTTCTTC.

The J gene is TRBJ1-1, the V gene TRBV10-3; 7 bases are shared with TRBD1. With V trimmed by 6 bases and J by 3 bases, 19 bases remained unmatched. The CDR3 loop spans 18 amino acids. Looked up from germline, CDR1 is ENHRY and CDR2 is SYGVKD. CDR3 nucleotide sequence: TGTGCCATCAGCGCCGGAGACAGGGACCCTATATGGGACACTGAAGCTTTCTTT. Protein sequence: CAISAGDRDPIWDTEAFF.